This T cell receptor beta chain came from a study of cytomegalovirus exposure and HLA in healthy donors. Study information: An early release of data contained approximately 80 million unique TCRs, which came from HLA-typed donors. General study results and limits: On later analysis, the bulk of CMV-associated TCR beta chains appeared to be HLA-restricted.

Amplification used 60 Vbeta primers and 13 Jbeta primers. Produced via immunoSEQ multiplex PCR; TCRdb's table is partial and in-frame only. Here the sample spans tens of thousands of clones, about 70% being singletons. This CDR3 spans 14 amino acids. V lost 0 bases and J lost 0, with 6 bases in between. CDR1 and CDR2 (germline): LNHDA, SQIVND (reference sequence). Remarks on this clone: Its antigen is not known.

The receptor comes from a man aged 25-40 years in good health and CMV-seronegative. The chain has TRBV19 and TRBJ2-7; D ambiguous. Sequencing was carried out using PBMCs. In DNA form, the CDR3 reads TGTGCCAGTAGTATAGATTCCAGCTCCTACGAGCAGTACTTC. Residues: CASSIDSSSYEQYF.